Described below is a single T cell receptor beta chain sequence and its context. TRB amplification used approximately 250 ng of peripheral blood genomic DNA. TRB rearrangements were amplified by touch-down multiplex PCR with mixed TRB-A/B primers. For each CDR3 protein, TCRdb gives one entry from its re-call of the multiplex PCR reads, without DNA. The table lists roughly 15,000 distinct CDR3 sequences. The germline CDR1 and CDR2 sequences are GTSNPN and SVGIG (reference sequence). The length of the CDR3 is 18 residues. These data come from a study of T cell clusters in autoimmune cytopenias. Separately, the same data were catalogued under a study of T cell repertoires in aging, cancer and after chemotherapy.

The receptor was isolated from a human donor in good health. The chain joins TRBV30 to TRBJ2-1; TCRdb calls TRBD2, which cannot be checked without DNA. The material sequenced was peripheral blood. The CDR3 is CAWPPTSGRPSSYNEQFF.